This TCR beta chain originates from a study of graft-versus-host responses after intestinal transplantation. At the level of the study: Transplants were multivisceral, liver-intestinal, or isolated intestinal.

Study-wide findings and caveats: Among circulating GvH clones, peak levels were associated with early post-transplant declines in HvG clones.

This clone was seen only a few times. The ends were cut back, 5 bases at V and 8 bases at J, with 12 bases in the middle. Germline V gene data show CDR1 as SGHVS and CDR2 as FNYEAQ. The CDR3 spans 12 residues. This table comes from immunoSEQ multiplex PCR, and its TCRdb copy is limited to in-frame clones, with some not included. The sample lists roughly 4,700 clones, 25% to 30% occurring once. Plated together were around 200,000 CFSE-labeled responder cells and around 200,000 irradiated, violet-dye-labeled stimulator cells. The sequence was collected from a human patient who received an intestinal transplant. This specimen was alloreactive CD8+ T cells from a mixed lymphocyte reaction culture, taken before intestinal transplant. Regarding subset: CFSE-low proliferating T cells sorted from approximately six-day pre-transplant mixed lymphocyte reaction (GvH or HvG direction). The V and J genes are TRBV7-6 and TRBJ1-1; possibly TRBD1 for D (5 bases). CDR3 bases: TGTGCCAGCAGCCGTTCGGGGGGGGAAGCTTTCTTT. Translated: CASSRSGGEAFF.